These 3 T cell receptor beta chains share one sample of origin, sequenced in a study of cytomegalovirus exposure and HLA in healthy donors. A multiplex PCR was run with 60 Vbeta primers and 13 Jbeta primers. TCRdb's copy holds only in-frame clones and misses some; the assay was immunoSEQ multiplex PCR. This repertoire shows 150,000 to 200,000 clones, about three quarters found once; its top ten account for over 12%. Input material: PBMCs. The receptors derive from a man in his fifties or sixties in good health and CMV-seropositive.

This chain links TRBV11-2 with TRBJ2-3, with a possible D match to TRBD2 (5 bases). Germline CDR1 is SGHAT and CDR2 is FQNNGV. The CDR3 has 15 residues. V was shortened by 5 bases and J by 2 bases, with 14 bases between the two germline ends. The CDR3 DNA is TGTGCCAGCAGCCCCCTTATAGACTACACAGATACGCAGTATTTT. Residues: CASSPLIDYTDTQYF.

The chain links TRBV6-5 to TRBJ2-7, with 7 bases aligning to TRBD1. The CDR3 consists of 14 residues. After removal of 6 bases from V and 0 bases from J, the junction contained 5 bases not matched to a gene. CDR1 MNHEY and CDR2 SVGAGI come from the germline V gene. The CDR3 DNA is TGTGCCAGCAGGAAACAGGGGCTCTCCTACGAGCAGTACTTC. Protein product: CASRKQGLSYEQYF.

J is TRBJ1-2 and V is TRBV28; TRBD1 aligns across 8 bases. This CDR3 region has 12 residues. Trimming removed 11 bases from V and 4 bases from J; junction bases left unmatched: 6. The germline V gene has CDR1 MDHEN and CDR2 SYDVKM. CDR3 amino acids: CASQQGGYGYTF. CDR3 sequence (DNA): TGTGCCTCACAACAGGGGGGCTATGGCTACACCTTC.